This T cell receptor (beta chain) was captured by sequencing in a study of T cell responses to AZD1222 COVID-19 vaccine. Study background: Both about-4-week and about-12-week second-dose recipients were combined.

General study points: Increased Spike-specific TCR breadth and depth were observed after two AZD1222 doses. The repertoires were collected only after the peak T cell response. Donor demographics were predominantly white British with a female majority; clonal diversity may be underestimated.

Here immunoSEQ multiplex PCR was the method, and the copy in TCRdb shows in-frame clones only, minus some. Found here are roughly 100,000 clones, around 80% of them singletons; the top ten hold more than 4.5%. As concerns this clone: What it binds is not known.

Germline V gene lookup returns CDR1 SGHTA and CDR2 FQGNSA. The trim removed 2 bases at V and 3 bases at J, leaving 3 bases unmatched. This CDR3 region has 15 residues. This TCR derives from an adult in good health. The V and J genes are TRBV7-2 and TRBJ2-5; 10 bases fit TRBD2. The sample was peripheral blood, taken on day 0 of AZD1222 vaccination. The CDR3 is CASSLTGLAEETQYF. CDR3 in DNA: TGTGCCAGCAGCTTAACTGGACTAGCGGAAGAGACCCAGTACTTC.